The 11 T cell receptor beta chains reported below all come from one sample, sequenced in a study of blood T cell repertoires in COVID-19. The assay was immunoSEQ multiplex PCR, and TCRdb's table has in-frame clones only and misses some. The repertoire consists of roughly 92,000 clones, with about 87% occurring once and the leading ten covering approximately 7.4%. Material for sequencing was peripheral blood. The source is a human donor with acute or convalescent COVID-19. The donor label of this sample is uncertain.

The chain combines TRBV19 with TRBJ1-1; TRBD1 matches at 7 bases. In germline, CDR1 is LNHDA, CDR2 SQIVND (reference sequence). This CDR3 has 15 amino acids. The V segment lost 3 bases and the J segment 3 bases; nucleotides outside the gene matches: 7. CDR3 nucleotides: TGTGCCAGTAGTATTACCGGGACAGATGACACTGAAGCTTTCTTT. Translated: CASSITGTDDTEAFF.

V and J are TRBV9 and TRBJ2-1; D is possibly TRBD2 (6 bases). V shed 2 bases and J shed 7 bases, with 7 bases lying between them. Germline lookup yields CDR1 SGDLS and CDR2 YYNGEE. The CDR3 runs to 12 residues. As DNA, the CDR3 is TGTGCCAGCAGCGTGGCGGGAAATGAGCAGTTCTTC. Protein: CASSVAGNEQFF. Based on the CDR3 plus reference TRBV9 and TRBJ2-1, the full variable domain is DSGVTQTPKHLITATGQRVTLRCSPRSGDLSVYWYQQSLDQGLQFLIQYYNGEERAKGNILERFSAQQFPDLHSELNLSSLELGDSALYFCASSVAGNEQFFGPGTRLTVL.

This chain uses TRBV28 with TRBJ2-1; 8 nucleotides align to TRBD2. CDR1 is MDHEN and CDR2 is SYDVKM in the germline V gene. This CDR3 is built from 16 residues. With 2 bases clipped from V and 0 bases from J, the junction kept 3 bases outside the gene matches. The CDR3 nucleotides are TGTGCCAGCAGTTTAGCGGGGGGAAGCTCCTACAATGAGCAGTTCTTC. Translated, it gives CASSLAGGSSYNEQFF.

This clone came up a few times. The V gene is TRBV5-1, the J gene TRBJ2-1, with 7 bases lining up with TRBD1. V shed 6 bases and J 4 bases; nucleotides not matched to a gene: 7. Germline V CDR1 and CDR2: SGHRS, YFSETQ. This CDR3 has 14 residues. The CDR3 DNA sequence: TGCGCCAGCAAACCGGGACAGATTTACAATGAGCAGTTCTTC. Residues: CASKPGQIYNEQFF.

The chain joins TRBV11-3 to TRBJ1-3; D gene unclear. The CDR3 contains 15 residues. From germline, CDR1 is SGHNT and CDR2 YENEEA. Trimming stripped 5 bases from V and 3 bases from J, with 14 bases between. Here the CDR3 reads CASSPGAVRGNTIYF. The CDR3 DNA follows: TGTGCCAGCAGCCCTGGAGCCGTCCGTGGAAACACCATATATTTT.

The chain employs TRBV5-1 and TRBJ2-7; maybe TRBD1 (5 bases). Trimming pared 0 bases from V and 2 bases from J, leaving 6 bases between. This CDR3 comprises 13 residues. Germline CDR1 and CDR2: SGHRS and YFSETQ. The CDR3 protein is CASSLVGPYEQYF. The DNA of the CDR3 is TGCGCCAGCAGCTTGGTGGGGCCCTACGAGCAGTACTTC.

The rearrangement links TRBV9 to TRBJ2-1; D ambiguous. Trimming pared 0 bases from V and 1 base from J, leaving 8 bases between. This CDR3 contains 15 residues. Germline V gene data show CDR1 as SGDLS and CDR2 as YYNGEE. The CDR3 loop reads CASSVAGASYNEQFF. As DNA, the CDR3 is TGTGCCAGCAGCGTAGCCGGAGCATCCTACAATGAGCAGTTCTTC.

The J gene is TRBJ1-2, the V gene TRBV5-5, with TRBD1 matching 7 bases. Germline values: CDR1 SGHKS, CDR2 YYEKEE (reference sequence). The length of the CDR3 is 14 residues. The J segment lost 6 bases and the V segment lost 4 bases, leaving 9 bases of the junction unmatched. The CDR3 spells CASSRGRAVNGYTF. The DNA for the CDR3 is TGTGCCAGCAGCAGGGGGCGGGCAGTCAATGGCTACACCTTC.

J is TRBJ2-2 and V is TRBV4-1; 13 bases are shared with TRBD2. This CDR3 comprises 18 residues. CDR1 is MGHRA, CDR2 YSYEKL, per germline. V lost 2 bases, J lost 5 bases, and 8 bases stayed unmatched. CDR3 sequence reads: CASSQRTSGGSSTGELFF. DNA for the CDR3: TGCGCCAGCAGCCAACGGACTAGCGGGGGCTCGAGTACCGGGGAGCTGTTTTTT.

This chain joins TRBV19 and TRBJ2-1; perhaps TRBD2 as D (5 bases). The ends were cut back, 8 bases at V and 10 bases at J, with 12 bases in the middle. Germline CDR1 LNHDA, CDR2 SQIVND (reference sequence). The CDR3 loop spans 11 amino acids. This CDR3 is CASLSGLEQFF. The CDR3 DNA follows: TGTGCCAGTTTAAGCGGCCTAGAGCAGTTCTTC.

A single count supports this clone. The gene calls are TRBV20-1 and TRBJ1-6; TRBD1 is a possible D gene (6 bases). The V gene lost 3 bases and the J gene lost 10 bases, with 19 bases spanning the gap. This CDR3 is 15 amino acids long. The germline V gene encodes CDR1 DFQATT and CDR2 SNEGSKA (reference sequence). The CDR3 loop reads CSASTLAAGESPLHF. For the CDR3, the DNA is TGCAGTGCTAGTACTTTGGCTGCAGGGGAATCACCCCTCCACTTT.